One sample yielded the 25 T cell receptor beta chains listed below, sequenced in a study of cytomegalovirus exposure and HLA in healthy donors. Repertoires were generated with immunoSEQ multiplex PCR, while TCRdb's copy carries only in-frame clones and drops some. The data hold some 210,000 clones, with 83% observed a single time. Sequenced material: PBMCs. These receptors were obtained from a woman aged 18-29 years in good health and CMV-seronegative.

The chain is built from TRBV27 and TRBJ2-1, with no clear D. The length of the CDR3 is 13 residues. In germline, CDR1 is MNHEY, CDR2 SMNVEV (reference sequence). The ends were cut back, 6 bases at V and 0 bases at J, with 6 bases in the middle. CDR3 in amino acids: CASSINSYNEQFF. As DNA, the CDR3 is TGTGCCAGCAGCATCAACTCCTACAATGAGCAGTTCTTC.

This clone turned up a few times. The V gene is TRBV28, the J gene TRBJ2-7; possible D gene TRBD2, 6 bases. The CDR3 is made up of 13 amino acids. The V and J ends lost 8 bases and 0 bases respectively, with 11 bases between them. The germline gives CDR1 MDHEN, CDR2 SYDVKM. CDR3 protein: CASRVTSSYEQYF. CDR3 DNA sequence: TGTGCCAGCCGCGTGACTAGCTCCTACGAGCAGTACTTC.

On this clone itself: Other DNA sequences in this specimen translate into the identical CDR3. J is TRBJ1-1 and V is TRBV6-5; the match to TRBD1 covers 10 bases. This CDR3 contains 15 residues. CDR1 and CDR2 (germline): MNHEY, SVGAGI. Unmatched junction bases numbered 1, after V lost 0 bases and J lost 3 bases. CDR3 DNA: TGTGCCAGCAGTTACTCGGGACAGGGGTACACTGAAGCTTTCTTT. Residues: CASSYSGQGYTEAFF.

This sequence joins TRBV6-5 and TRBJ2-7, with TRBD2 matching 9 bases. CDR1 is MNHEY and CDR2 is SVGAGI in the germline V gene. CDR3 size: 13 residues. V shed 9 bases, J shed 3 bases, and the junction held 6 bases outside the gene matches. For the CDR3, the DNA is TGTGCCAGTAGCGGGGGACTCGACTACGAGCAGTACTTC. Translation: CASSGGLDYEQYF.

This clone has just a few counts. The rearrangement uses TRBV6-1 and TRBJ2-7, with D hard to call. Germline-derived CDR1 and CDR2 are MNHNS and SASEGT. The CDR3 spans 12 residues. V lost 8 bases to trimming and J lost 3 bases, with 11 bases between them. In DNA, the CDR3 is TGTGCCAGCTCCATATTCCGCTACGAGCAGTACTTC. This translates into CASSIFRYEQYF.

The CDR3 bases are TGTGCCAGCACCGGGGGGTACACCGGGGAGCTGTTTTTT. This sequence encodes CASTGGYTGELFF. The chain links TRBV19 to TRBJ2-2; 7 bases agree with TRBD2. V lost 9 bases and J lost 3; bases outside the gene matches: 4. The germline V gene has CDR1 LNHDA and CDR2 SQIVND (reference sequence). CDR3 length equals 13 residues.

As for this clone: The germline gene is not matched at one end of the junction; a read error may be the cause. V usage is TRBV7-3 and J usage is TRBJ2-7, with 14 bases identical to TRBD2. CDR1 is SGHTA and CDR2 is FQGTGA in the germline V gene. CDR3 length equals 23 residues. CDR3 region: CASSLTTTPVGLAGGRTSYEQYF. In DNA, the CDR3 is TGTGCCAGCAGCCTAACCACTACACCAGTTGGACTAGCGGGAGGACGGACCTCCTACGAGCAGTACTTC.

The genes are TRBV2 and TRBJ1-2; the D gene is possibly TRBD1 (5 bases). V was cut by 5 bases and J by 7 bases, with 17 bases left in between. The CDR3 loop spans 14 amino acids. CDR1 and CDR2 (germline): SNHLY, FYNNEI. This CDR3 reads CASSLNRDSRGYTF. CDR3 sequence (DNA): TGTGCCAGCAGTCTAAACCGGGACTCGCGTGGCTACACCTTC.

The genes are TRBV5-4 and TRBJ1-2; weak D call: TRBD1 (5 bases). Germline CDR1 SGHNT, CDR2 YYREEE (reference sequence). The CDR3 contains 14 residues. V was shortened by 4 bases and J by 4 bases, with 14 bases between the two germline ends. The CDR3 reads CASSPPPGTYGYTF. CDR3 bases: TGTGCCAGCAGCCCCCCTCCGGGGACCTATGGCTACACCTTC.

This rearrangement joins TRBV27 to TRBJ2-1, with D possibly being TRBD2 (5 bases). CDR1 is MNHEY, CDR2 SMNVEV, per germline (reference sequence). The CDR3 runs to 13 residues. Trimming left V 3 bases short and J 6 bases short, with 9 bases between. For the CDR3, the DNA is TGTGCCAGCAGTTTGGTCCGGGGCAATGAGCAGTTCTTC. It is translated as CASSLVRGNEQFF.

The chain is built from TRBV30 and TRBJ2-5, with D unresolved. Germline V gives CDR1 GTSNPN, CDR2 SVGIG (reference sequence). The CDR3 has 11 residues. Trimming stripped 4 bases from V and 3 bases from J, with 6 bases between. CDR3 bases: TGTGCCTGGAATCAGGAAGAGACCCAGTACTTC. Protein product: CAWNQEETQYF.

The chain links TRBV5-1 to TRBJ1-2; no firm D call. Germline CDR1 and CDR2: SGHRS and YFSETQ. CDR3 size: 17 residues. The V gene lost 4 bases and the J gene lost 0 bases, with 19 bases spanning the gap. In DNA form, the CDR3 reads TGCGCCAGCAGCCCCCGGGCTACCCCCGGAGCTAACTATGGCTACACCTTC. The encoded protein is CASSPRATPGANYGYTF. Complete variable domain (other parts from reference TRBV5-1 and TRBJ1-2): KAGVTQTPRYLIKTRGQQVTLSCSPISGHRSVSWYQQTPGQGLQFLFEYFSETQRNKGNFPGRFSGRQFSNSRSEMNVSTLELGDSALYLCASSPRATPGANYGYTFGSGTRLTVV.

The genes are TRBV6-6 and TRBJ1-5; D gene ambiguous. Germline V CDR1 and CDR2: MNHNY, SVGAGI (reference sequence). This CDR3 comprises 14 residues. Trimming pared 3 bases from V and 5 bases from J, leaving 11 bases between. This chain's CDR3 is CASSYPMEHQPQHF. Here the CDR3 DNA reads TGTGCCAGCAGTTATCCGATGGAGCATCAGCCCCAGCATTTT.

This chain uses TRBV28 with TRBJ2-1, with TRBD2 matching over 11 bases. Germline V gene lookup returns CDR1 MDHEN and CDR2 SYDVKM. The CDR3 consists of 16 residues. V lost 3 bases and J lost 10; bases outside the gene matches: 11. In DNA, the CDR3 is TGTGCCAGCAGTTTTAATTTACTAGCGGGAGCCAAGGAGCAGTTCTTC. Protein product: CASSFNLLAGAKEQFF.

V gene TRBV4-1 combines with J gene TRBJ1-1; 7 bases fit TRBD1. In germline, CDR1 is MGHRA, CDR2 YSYEKL. V shed 1 base, J shed 8 bases, and the junction held 7 bases outside the gene matches. The CDR3 is 14 amino acids. CDR3 bases: TGCGCCAGCAGCCAAGTAGGGGGGACAGAAGAAGCTTTCTTT. Amino acids: CASSQVGGTEEAFF.

This chain joins TRBV29-1 and TRBJ2-2; tentatively, D is TRBD1 (7 bases). Germline assignment: CDR1 SQVTM and CDR2 ANQGSEA. V lost 4 bases and J 1 base, leaving 16 bases between the germline ends. This CDR3 has 16 residues. As DNA, the CDR3 is TGCAGCGTTGGGGGGGACCGGGACAGGAACACCGGGGAGCTGTTTTTT. Encoded protein: CSVGGDRDRNTGELFF.

This chain joins TRBV27 and TRBJ2-2; a weak D match, TRBD2 (6 bases). Germline V gene sequence: CDR1 MNHEY, CDR2 SMNVEV (reference sequence). The V gene lost 3 bases and the J gene lost 1 base, with 15 bases spanning the gap. This CDR3 spans 17 amino acids. The CDR3 coding sequence is TGTGCCAGCAGTTTTACGTCTATGCGGGGGAACACCGGGGAGCTGTTTTTT. As protein: CASSFTSMRGNTGELFF.

V gene TRBV5-1 combines with J gene TRBJ2-1; D unresolved. This CDR3 has 13 amino acids. Germline CDR1 reads SGHRS; CDR2 reads YFSETQ. Between the trimmed V and J ends, which lost 3 bases and 4 bases, there was a span of 8 bases. The CDR3 reads CASSWIPYNEQFF. The CDR3 DNA is TGCGCCAGCAGCTGGATCCCATACAATGAGCAGTTCTTC. The entire variable domain, with the rest obtained from reference TRBV5-1 and TRBJ2-1, is as follows: KAGVTQTPRYLIKTRGQQVTLSCSPISGHRSVSWYQQTPGQGLQFLFEYFSETQRNKGNFPGRFSGRQFSNSRSEMNVSTLELGDSALYLCASSWIPYNEQFFGPGTRLTVL.

The V gene is TRBV5-1, the J gene TRBJ1-4; 9 nucleotides align to TRBD1. V shed 0 bases, J shed 12 bases, and the junction held 15 bases outside the gene matches. This CDR3 comprises 17 residues. Germline V lookup: CDR1 SGHRS, CDR2 YFSETQ. CDR3 DNA: TGCGCCAGCAGCTTGGCTGTAGGGGGACAGGGTGCGGGAGAACTGTTTTTT. Amino acid sequence: CASSLAVGGQGAGELFF. Variable domain in full (rest from reference TRBV5-1 and TRBJ1-4): KAGVTQTPRYLIKTRGQQVTLSCSPISGHRSVSWYQQTPGQGLQFLFEYFSETQRNKGNFPGRFSGRQFSNSRSEMNVSTLELGDSALYLCASSLAVGGQGAGELFFGSGTQLSVL.

This clone appeared a single time. This rearrangement joins TRBV2 to TRBJ1-3; no firm D call. Trimming removed 6 bases at V and 3 bases at J, with 9 bases between. This CDR3 region has 13 residues. Germline V CDR1 and CDR2: SNHLY, FYNNEI. In nucleotides, the CDR3 is TGTGCCAGCAGCCTAAACAGTGGAAACACCATATATTTT. Amino acids: CASSLNSGNTIYF.

V gene TRBV19 combines with J gene TRBJ2-7; no clear D gene. The V and J ends lost 10 bases and 5 bases respectively, with 9 bases between them. Germline CDR1 is LNHDA and CDR2 is SQIVND (reference sequence). The CDR3 is 10 residues long. The DNA for the CDR3 is TGTGCCATTTACTTAAACGAGCAGTACTTC. This translates into CAIYLNEQYF.

The chain combines TRBV7-6 with TRBJ2-5; 10 positions match TRBD1. Germline-derived CDR1 and CDR2 are SGHVS and FNYEAQ. Trimming cost V 5 bases and J 6 bases; bases outside gene matches: 9. This CDR3 is built from 15 residues. The CDR3 DNA reads TGTGCCAGCAGCATGGGACAGGGGCTGGGAAAGACCCAGTACTTC. It encodes CASSMGQGLGKTQYF.

The V call is TRBV18, the J call TRBJ1-2; D is possibly TRBD1 (5 bases). The CDR3 loop spans 14 amino acids. The V gene lost 4 bases and the J gene lost 0 bases, with 9 bases spanning the gap. Germline V gene data show CDR1 as KGHSH and CDR2 as LQKENI. Written as DNA, the CDR3 is TGTGCCAGCTCACAGGGACTAGCTAACTATGGCTACACCTTC. This translates into CASSQGLANYGYTF. The variable domain in full, completed from reference TRBV18 and TRBJ1-2, reads NAGVMQNPRHLVRRRGQEARLRCSPMKGHSHVYWYRQLPEEGLKFMVYLQKENIIDESGMPKERFSAEFPKEGPSILRIQQVVRGDSAAYFCASSQGLANYGYTFGSGTRLTVV.

This clone was recorded once. The genes are TRBV30 and TRBJ2-1, with TRBD1 identical over 12 bases. V lost 3 bases, J lost 7 bases, and 4 bases stayed unmatched. Per germline, CDR1 GTSNPN and CDR2 SVGIG (reference sequence). The CDR3 runs to 14 residues. DNA of the CDR3: TGTGCCTGGAGCCGGGGACAGGGGGCGAATGAGCAGTTCTTC. Amino acid sequence: CAWSRGQGANEQFF.

This clone has only one observation. The V gene is TRBV11-2, the J gene TRBJ2-7; D call uncertain. V was trimmed by 5 bases and J by 0 bases, leaving 14 bases between them. The CDR3 consists of 15 residues. CDR1 and CDR2 (germline): SGHAT, FQNNGV. CDR3 sequence: CASSQNRHGSYEQYF. CDR3 coding DNA: TGTGCCAGCAGCCAAAATCGACACGGCTCCTACGAGCAGTACTTC.